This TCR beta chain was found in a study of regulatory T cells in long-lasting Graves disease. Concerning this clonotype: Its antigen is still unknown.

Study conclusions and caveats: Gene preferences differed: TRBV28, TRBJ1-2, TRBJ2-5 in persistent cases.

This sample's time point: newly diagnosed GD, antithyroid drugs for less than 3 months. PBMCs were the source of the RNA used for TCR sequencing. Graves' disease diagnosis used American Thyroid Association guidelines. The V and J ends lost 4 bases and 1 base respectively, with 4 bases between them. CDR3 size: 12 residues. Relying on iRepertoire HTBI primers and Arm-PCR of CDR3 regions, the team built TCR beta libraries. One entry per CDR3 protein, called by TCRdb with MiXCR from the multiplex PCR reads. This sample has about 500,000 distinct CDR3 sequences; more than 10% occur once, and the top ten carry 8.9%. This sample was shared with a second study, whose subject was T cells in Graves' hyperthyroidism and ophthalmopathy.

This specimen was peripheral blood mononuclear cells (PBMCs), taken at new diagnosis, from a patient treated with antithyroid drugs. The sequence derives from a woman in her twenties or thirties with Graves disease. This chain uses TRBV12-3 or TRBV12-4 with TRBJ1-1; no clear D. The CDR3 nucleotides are TGTGCCAGCAGTTATGCGAACACTGAAGCTTTCTTT. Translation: CASSYANTEAFF.